These 15 T cell receptor beta chains originate from one sample sequenced in a study of T-cell memory formation after mild COVID-19. TCRdb independently ran MiXCR on the 5' RACE reads; one entry per CDR3 protein. The sample holds about 560,000 distinct CDR3 sequences, about 20% seen once. The sample consisted of PBMCs or a T cell subset sorted from them (not recorded which). These receptors all stem from an adult woman who had mild COVID-19 (a few samples of this study predate the infection). Cell type and time point are not known.

The chain employs TRBV4-1 and TRBJ1-2, with D unresolved. V was trimmed by 8 bases and J by 5 bases, leaving 21 bases between them. The CDR3 sequence is 15 residues long. Germline CDR1 is MGHRA and CDR2 is YSYEKL. The DNA for the CDR3 is TGCGCCAGCGCAGAGGACTCACAAGGAACATATGGCTACACCTTC. It specifies CASAEDSQGTYGYTF.

This clonotype was seen a few times. The V and J genes are TRBV6-5 and TRBJ2-7, with TRBD2 matching 16 bases. Germline V lookup: CDR1 MNHEY, CDR2 SVGAGI. The CDR3 length is 20 residues. The V and J ends lost 0 bases and 1 base, in that order; junction bases with no gene match: 9. CDR3 in amino acids: CASSYSSGLAGGQYSYEQYF. CDR3 bases: TGTGCCAGCAGTTACTCGTCGGGACTAGCGGGGGGGCAGTATTCCTACGAGCAGTACTTC.

J is TRBJ2-4 and V is TRBV3-1, with D tentatively TRBD1 or TRBD2 (6 bases each). The CDR3 has 15 amino acids. Germline CDR1 is LGHDT and CDR2 is YNNKEL (reference sequence). V gave up 0 bases and J gave up 10 bases, with 16 bases separating them. CDR3 nucleotides: TGTGCCAGCAGCCAAGATCTTATGGGGGGCCTGATTCAGTACTTC. Amino acid sequence: CASSQDLMGGLIQYF.

This clonotype was found many times. This rearrangement joins TRBV3-1 to TRBJ1-4; D ambiguous. Germline V CDR1 and CDR2: LGHDT, YNNKEL (reference sequence). Trimming removed 0 bases at V and 7 bases at J, with 12 bases between. The CDR3 extends over 15 amino acids. Here the CDR3 DNA reads TGTGCCAGCAGCCAAGAGCTGGCCTCGGGTGAAAAACTGTTTTTT. Residues: CASSQELASGEKLFF.

The CDR3 loop is CASTLPGANVLTF. In nucleotides, the CDR3 is TGTGCCAGCACCCTGCCGGGGGCCAACGTCCTGACTTTC. The chain has TRBV7-9 and TRBJ2-6, with D uncertain. Germline V gene sequence: CDR1 SEHNR, CDR2 FQNEAQ (reference sequence). V was clipped by 7 bases and J by 4 bases, with 8 bases between them. The CDR3 is made up of 13 amino acids.

This chain connects TRBV14 to TRBJ2-7, with 10 bases lining up with TRBD1. V gave up 5 bases and J gave up 3 bases; unmatched junction bases: 10. CDR1 and CDR2 from the germline V gene are SGHDN and FVKESK. The CDR3 runs to 16 residues. This CDR3 is CASSSRIGTGVYEQYF. In nucleotides, the CDR3 is TGTGCCAGCAGCTCCCGAATCGGGACAGGGGTCTACGAGCAGTACTTC. The variable domain in full, with the rest retrieved from reference TRBV14 and TRBJ2-7, is EAGVTQFPSHSVIEKGQTVTLRCDPISGHDNLYWYRRVMGKEIKFLLHFVKESKQDESGMPNNRFLAERTGGTYSTLKVQPAELEDSGVYFCASSSRIGTGVYEQYFGPGTRLTVT.

Only a few counts were recorded for this clonotype. The chain combines TRBV24-1 with TRBJ2-5, with D perhaps TRBD1 (6 bases). The CDR3 loop spans 17 amino acids. Trimming removed 3 bases from V and 0 bases from J, with 16 bases in between. CDR1 KGHDR and CDR2 SFDVKD come from the germline V gene. The CDR3 region has the DNA TGTGCCACCAGTGATCTTGGGACATCGGGGTACCAAGAGACCCAGTACTTC. It yields the protein CATSDLGTSGYQETQYF.

The chain recombines TRBV5-1 with TRBJ2-3; D call uncertain. The CDR3 is made up of 14 amino acids. Germline CDR1 SGHRS, CDR2 YFSETQ. Trimming took 0 bases from V and 1 from J, leaving 6 bases between them. The CDR3 protein is CASSLGFGTDTQYF. The CDR3 DNA reads as TGCGCCAGCAGCTTGGGGTTCGGCACAGATACGCAGTATTTT. Drawing the rest from reference TRBV5-1 and TRBJ2-3, the complete variable domain is KAGVTQTPRYLIKTRGQQVTLSCSPISGHRSVSWYQQTPGQGLQFLFEYFSETQRNKGNFPGRFSGRQFSNSRSEMNVSTLELGDSALYLCASSLGFGTDTQYFGPGTRLTVL.

This clonotype was observed a handful of times. The chain joins TRBV7-3 to TRBJ2-7; 11 bases map to TRBD1. The CDR3 has 14 amino acids. V dropped 4 bases and J dropped 6; count of bases not matched to a gene: 5. Germline-derived CDR1 and CDR2 are SGHTA and FQGTGA. The CDR3: CASSWGQGDSEQYF. DNA of the CDR3: TGTGCCAGCAGCTGGGGACAGGGGGATTCCGAGCAGTACTTC.

This rearrangement joins TRBV12-3 or TRBV12-4 to TRBJ1-3; D is uncertain. This CDR3 is 13 amino acids long. V shed 3 bases and J shed 0 bases, with 3 bases lying between them. The CDR3 DNA reads as TGTGCCAGCAGTTTTGGCTCTGGAAACACCATATATTTT. Protein: CASSFGSGNTIYF.

This chain joins TRBV4-1 and TRBJ2-1; D is undetermined. Between the trimmed V and J ends, which lost 1 base and 8 bases, there was a span of 9 bases. CDR3 length: 13 amino acids. Germline-derived CDR1 and CDR2 are MGHRA and YSYEKL. The CDR3 region has the DNA TGCGCCAGCAGCCAAGGCTTCCGGGATGAGCAGTTCTTC. It yields the protein CASSQGFRDEQFF.

V usage is TRBV4-2 and J usage is TRBJ2-1; D is possibly TRBD2 (6 bases). CDR1 is LGHNA and CDR2 is YNFKEQ in the germline V gene. Trimming took 0 bases from V and 6 from J, leaving 12 bases between them. The CDR3 covers 15 residues. DNA for the CDR3: TGTGCCAGCAGCCAAGATCTTGGAGGGGTCAATGAGCAGTTCTTC. Translation: CASSQDLGGVNEQFF.

Ten or more counts support this clonotype. V gene TRBV19 combines with J gene TRBJ1-5; D uncertain. Trimming stripped 6 bases from V and 2 bases from J, with 14 bases between. Germline V gives CDR1 LNHDA, CDR2 SQIVND (reference sequence). The CDR3 has 15 amino acids. CDR3 nucleotides: TGTGCCAGTAGCCCCGCCAGTATTGGCAATCAGCCCCAGCATTTT. This encodes CASSPASIGNQPQHF.

This clonotype appeared a few times. This chain uses TRBV5-1 with TRBJ2-3, with no clear D. The germline V gene has CDR1 SGHRS and CDR2 YFSETQ. The CDR3 is made up of 14 amino acids. Deletions cut 0 bases from V and 3 bases from J, with 8 bases between. In DNA, the CDR3 is TGCGCCAGCAGCTTGGAAGCCAGGACAGATACGCAGTATTTT. As protein: CASSLEARTDTQYF.

This clonotype has a count of ten or more. The chain uses TRBV9 and TRBJ1-1; tentatively, D is TRBD1 (5 bases). This CDR3 region has 15 residues. CDR1 is SGDLS and CDR2 is YYNGEE in the germline V gene. Trimming shortened V by 0 bases and J by 5 bases, and 14 bases separated the two germline ends. CDR3 nucleotides: TGTGCCAGCAGCGTAGGAGGCGCCTGGGGGACTGAAGCTTTCTTT. Translated, it gives CASSVGGAWGTEAFF.